A selection of T cell receptor beta chains follows, all from one sample in a study of cytomegalovirus exposure and HLA in healthy donors. Profiled with immunoSEQ multiplex PCR; TCRdb holds only in-frame clones, not every one. The sample lists some 200,000 clones; 75% to 85% were seen once. Material for sequencing was PBMCs. These receptors all come from a woman aged 35 to 49 in good health and CMV-seronegative. Both conserved end residues are part of each CDR3. A D gene is named only where the DNA matches it firmly. Expanded clones are given a class, and other clones once, few, many or no size at all.

v_call,d_call,clone_size,j_call,cdr3_nt,cdr3_aa
TRBV7-9,TRBD1,-,TRBJ1-1,TGTGCCAGCAGCCGCCAATCCGGGACAGGGGGCAAAGCTTTCTTT,CASSRQSGTGGKAFF
TRBV25-1,-,-,TRBJ1-2,TGTGCCAGCAGTGACCCGACAGGAACGAACTATGGCTACACCTTC,CASSDPTGTNYGYTF
TRBV27,-,-,TRBJ1-5,TGTGCCAGCAGTCGTAGCAGTAATCAGCCCCAGCATTTT,CASSRSSNQPQHF
TRBV4-1,-,-,TRBJ2-4,TGCGCCAGCAGCCAAACCGGGGTCCTAGCCAAAAACATTCAGTACTTC,CASSQTGVLAKNIQYF
TRBV5-1,-,-,TRBJ2-5,TGCGCCAGCAGCCAGACTGGTACATCGGAGACCCAGTACTTC,CASSQTGTSETQYF
TRBV25-1,-,few,TRBJ2-4,TGTGCCAGCAGTGAGAGCCAACAGCCCGGCATTCAGTACTTC,CASSESQQPGIQYF
TRBV7-8,TRBD1,-,TRBJ2-7,TGTGCCAGCAGCCCAGACAGAGGGGACAGGGCCGCTCGCGAGCAGTACTTC,CASSPDRGDRAAREQYF
TRBV15,-,few,TRBJ2-7,TGTGCCACCAGCACCGAGGCCCGGTACGAGCAGTACTTC,CATSTEARYEQYF
TRBV7-9,TRBD1,-,TRBJ2-2,TGTGCCAGCAGCCCAGACAGGGACACCGGGGAGCTGTTTTTT,CASSPDRDTGELFF
TRBV7-9,-,-,TRBJ2-5,TGTGCCAGCAGCTTAGTTGGCCTCCAAGAGACCCAGTACTTC,CASSLVGLQETQYF
TRBV5-4,TRBD2,-,TRBJ2-7,TGTGCCAGCAGCTTGGGTGGACTAGCCCCCTGGGAGCAGTACTTC,CASSLGGLAPWEQYF
TRBV30,-,-,TRBJ2-7,TGTGCCTGGAGTGTAGGCTTCGGGTCCTACGAGCAGTACTTC,CAWSVGFGSYEQYF
TRBV27,TRBD2,once,TRBJ2-7,TGTGCCAGCAGTAAAACCGGGACTAGAAGCGAGCAGTACTTC,CASSKTGTRSEQYF
TRBV6-5,-,few,TRBJ2-1,TGTGCCAGCAGTGTGTCGGGAGACAACAATGAGCAGTTCTTC,CASSVSGDNNEQFF
TRBV27,TRBD1,-,TRBJ2-7,TGTGCCAGCAGTTTTTCTGGGACAGGGGCTCACGAGCAGTACTTC,CASSFSGTGAHEQYF
TRBV2,TRBD1,once,TRBJ1-4,TGTGCCGGACGAGCCGGGACAGGGTTACTTAATGAAAAACTGTTTTTT,CAGRAGTGLLNEKLFF
TRBV2,-,-,TRBJ2-3,TGTGCCAGCAGTCGCGGGCAACCTGGCACAGATACGCAGTATTTT,CASSRGQPGTDTQYF
TRBV1,-,-,TRBJ1-4,TGCACCAGCAGCCAGAGGACAGCTAATGAAAAACTGTTTTTT,CTSSQRTANEKLFF
TRBV27,-,-,TRBJ1-5,TGTGCCAGCAGGAATACAGGGTCTCAGCCCCAGCATTTT,CASRNTGSQPQHF
TRBV6-1,TRBD1,-,TRBJ1-1,TGTGCCAGCAGTGCAAAACAGGGGGCAGGGACTGAAGCTTTCTTT,CASSAKQGAGTEAFF
TRBV15,-,few,TRBJ1-1,TGTGCCACCAGCAGAGAACGGGCGGCAGGGTTGAACACTGAAGCTTTCTTT,CATSRERAAGLNTEAFF
TRBV13,-,-,TRBJ2-1,TGTGCCAGCAGCGAGGGTTGGCTTGCGGAAGTTTATTCCAATGAGCAGTTCTTC,CASSEGWLAEVYSNEQFF
TRBV27,-,-,TRBJ1-2,TGTGCCAGCAGTTCCCGGGAAAAAATTCCGGGGTCTTATGGCTACACCTTC,CASSSREKIPGSYGYTF
TRBV5-5,-,few,TRBJ1-2,TGTGCCAGCAGCTTCTGGCAGGGGTACGTCTATGGCTACACCTTC,CASSFWQGYVYGYTF
TRBV28,TRBD2,-,TRBJ2-7,TGTGCCAGCAGTCTACGACTAGCGGGATCGTACGAGCAGTACTTC,CASSLRLAGSYEQYF
TRBV9,TRBD2,-,TRBJ2-1,TGTGCCAGCAGCGTAGCCGGCGGGAGTTCCTACAATGAGCAGTTCTTC,CASSVAGGSSYNEQFF
TRBV14,-,-,TRBJ2-7,TGTGCCAGCAGCGAGGCAGGGCGCTACGAGCAGTACTTC,CASSEAGRYEQYF
TRBV10-3,TRBD2,-,TRBJ2-1,TGTGCCATCAAGGCGGGAGGGGATGAGCAGTTCTTC,CAIKAGGDEQFF
TRBV6-1,-,-,TRBJ1-3,TGTGCCAGCAGTGACCGGACAGACTCTGGAAACACCATATATTTT,CASSDRTDSGNTIYF
TRBV7-8,TRBD2,-,TRBJ2-1,TGTGCCAGCAGCTTAGGTGCGGGAGCGGGCAATGAGCAGTTCTTC,CASSLGAGAGNEQFF
TRBV5-1,TRBD1,-,TRBJ2-7,TGCGCCAGCAGCTTGGGAGGGGGCCCCTACGAGCAGTACTTC,CASSLGGGPYEQYF
TRBV4-1,TRBD2,-,TRBJ2-1,TGCGCCAGCAGCCAAGGGGTCCTTAGTGGGAGGGCCGTGTATGAGCAGTTCTTC,CASSQGVLSGRAVYEQFF